This record covers a single T cell receptor beta chain. Its antigen remains unknown. The sample comes from a study of OX40 agonist ivuxolimab in advanced cancers. Study summary: Checkpoint inhibitors had been given previously to approximately 40% of patients.

Measured with immunoSEQ multiplex PCR; TCRdb has only the in-frame clones, and not every one. Of approximately 47,000 clones in the sample, roughly 81% were seen once. V trimming: 7 bases; J trimming: 5 bases; junction bases outside the gene matches: 9. This CDR3 is 14 amino acids long. Germline V gene lookup returns CDR1 SGHTS and CDR2 YDEGEE. Study conclusions and caveats: Among T cells, CD8+ cells averaged more expanded clones than CD4+ cells.

Exclusion applied to patients with autoimmune disease history or systemic immunosuppression. Material: CD4+ or CD8+ T cells sorted from blood, obtained in a trial of the OX40 agonist ivuxolimab. The TCR comes from an adult with an advanced solid tumor such as melanoma, head and neck, liver or kidney cancer. The chain recombines TRBV5-8 with TRBJ2-7; TRBD1 aligns across 10 bases. The CDR3 here is CASSTGQGFDEQYF. The CDR3 coding sequence is TGTGCCAGCTCAACGGGACAGGGGTTCGACGAGCAGTACTTC.